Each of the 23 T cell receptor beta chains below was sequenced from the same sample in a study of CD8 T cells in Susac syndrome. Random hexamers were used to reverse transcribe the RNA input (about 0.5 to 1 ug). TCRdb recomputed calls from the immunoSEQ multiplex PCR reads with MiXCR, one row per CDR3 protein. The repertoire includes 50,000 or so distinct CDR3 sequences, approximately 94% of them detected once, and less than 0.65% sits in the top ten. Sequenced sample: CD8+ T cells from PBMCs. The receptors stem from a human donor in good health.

The CDR3 DNA follows: TGTGCCAGCAGGGGGGGACTAGCGGGAGATTGGGTAATGGATGAGCAGTTCTTC. As protein: CASRGGLAGDWVMDEQFF. The chain recombines TRBV2 with TRBJ2-1; 14 nucleotides align to TRBD2. The CDR3 loop spans 18 amino acids. Germline V CDR1 and CDR2: SNHLY, FYNNEI. After removal of 6 bases from V and 8 bases from J, the junction contained 15 bases not matched to a gene.

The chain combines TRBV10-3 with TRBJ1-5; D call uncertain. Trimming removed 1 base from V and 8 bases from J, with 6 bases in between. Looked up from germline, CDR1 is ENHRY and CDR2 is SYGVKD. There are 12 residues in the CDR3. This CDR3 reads CAISEWGEPQHF. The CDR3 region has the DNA TGTGCCATCAGTGAGTGGGGAGAGCCCCAGCATTTT.

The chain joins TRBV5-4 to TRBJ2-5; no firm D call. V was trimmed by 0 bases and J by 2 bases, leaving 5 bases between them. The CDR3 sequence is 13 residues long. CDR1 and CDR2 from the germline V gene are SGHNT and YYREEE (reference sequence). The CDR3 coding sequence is TGTGCCAGCAGCTTGGCGCAGCAAGAGACCCAGTACTTC. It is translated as CASSLAQQETQYF.

DNA for the CDR3: TGTGCCAGCAGCCAATTGCGGGGAAGCAATGAGCAGTTCTTC. Translated: CASSQLRGSNEQFF. V is TRBV14 and J is TRBJ2-1, with a tentative D call TRBD2 (6 bases). V dropped 2 bases and J dropped 6 bases, with 11 bases sitting between them. CDR3 length: 14 residues. Germline CDR1 and CDR2: SGHDN and FVKESK.

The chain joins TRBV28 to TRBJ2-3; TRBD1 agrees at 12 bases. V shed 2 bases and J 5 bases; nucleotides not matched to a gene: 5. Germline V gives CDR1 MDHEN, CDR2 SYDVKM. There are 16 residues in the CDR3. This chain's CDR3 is CASSLGDRGLGDTQYF. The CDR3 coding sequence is TGTGCCAGCAGTTTAGGGGACAGGGGGCTAGGAGATACGCAGTATTTT.

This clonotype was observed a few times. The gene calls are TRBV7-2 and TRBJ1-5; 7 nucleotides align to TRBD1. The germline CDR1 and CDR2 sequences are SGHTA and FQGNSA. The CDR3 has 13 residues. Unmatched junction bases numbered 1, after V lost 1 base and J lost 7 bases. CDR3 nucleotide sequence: TGTGCCAGCAGCTTAGACAGGGGCCAGCCCCAGCATTTT. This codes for CASSLDRGQPQHF.

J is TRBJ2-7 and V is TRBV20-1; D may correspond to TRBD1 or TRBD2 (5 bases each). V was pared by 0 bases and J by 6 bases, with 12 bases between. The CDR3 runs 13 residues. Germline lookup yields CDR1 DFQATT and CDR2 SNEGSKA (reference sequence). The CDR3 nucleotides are TGCAGTGCTAGAGATTGGGGGAGCGGCGAGCAGTACTTC. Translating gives CSARDWGSGEQYF.

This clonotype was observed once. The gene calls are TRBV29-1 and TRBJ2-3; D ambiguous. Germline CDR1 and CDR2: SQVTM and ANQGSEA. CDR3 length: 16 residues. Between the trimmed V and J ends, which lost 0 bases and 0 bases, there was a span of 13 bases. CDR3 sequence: CSVEDLEVFSTDTQYF. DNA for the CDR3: TGCAGCGTTGAAGATCTTGAGGTTTTTAGCACAGATACGCAGTATTTT.

CDR3 protein: CASRPETGELFF. The DNA of the CDR3 is TGTGCCAGCAGACCGGAGACCGGGGAGCTGTTTTTT. This chain joins TRBV7-6 and TRBJ2-2; D not certain. The germline V and J ends were trimmed by 6 bases and 5 bases, with 7 bases remaining between them. The germline V gene encodes CDR1 SGHVS and CDR2 FNYEAQ. The CDR3 consists of 12 residues.

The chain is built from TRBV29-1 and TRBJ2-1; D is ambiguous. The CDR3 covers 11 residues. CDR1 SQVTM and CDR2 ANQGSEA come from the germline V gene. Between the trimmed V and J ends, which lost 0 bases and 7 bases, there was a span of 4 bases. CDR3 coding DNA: TGCAGCGTTGAAGAGGGTAATGAGCAGTTCTTC. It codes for CSVEEGNEQFF.

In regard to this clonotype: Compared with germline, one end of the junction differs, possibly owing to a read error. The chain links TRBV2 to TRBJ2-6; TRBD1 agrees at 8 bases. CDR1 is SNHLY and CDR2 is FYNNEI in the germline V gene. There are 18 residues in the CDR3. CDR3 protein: CASSFTGGLGRGANVLIF. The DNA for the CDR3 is TGTGCCAGCAGTTTTACAGGGGGTTTGGGTCGTGGGGCCAACGTCCTGATTTTC. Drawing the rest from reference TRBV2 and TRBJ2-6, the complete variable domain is EPEVTQTPSHQVTQMGQEVILRCVPISNHLYFYWYRQILGQKVEFLVSFYNNEISEKSEIFDDQFSVERPDGSNFTLKIRSTKLEDSAMYFCASSFTGGLGRGANVLIFGAGSRLTVL.

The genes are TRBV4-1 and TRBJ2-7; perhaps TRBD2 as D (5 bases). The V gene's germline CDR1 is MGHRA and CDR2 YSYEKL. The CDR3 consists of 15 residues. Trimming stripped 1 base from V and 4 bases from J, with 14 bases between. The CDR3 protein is CASSQARGLYYEQYF. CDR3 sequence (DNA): TGCGCCAGCAGCCAAGCCCGCGGGTTGTATTACGAGCAGTACTTC.

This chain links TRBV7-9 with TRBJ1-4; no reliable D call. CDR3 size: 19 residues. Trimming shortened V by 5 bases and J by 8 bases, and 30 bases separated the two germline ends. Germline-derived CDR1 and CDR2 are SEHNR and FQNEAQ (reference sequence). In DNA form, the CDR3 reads TGTGCCAGCAGCCCTACCGACGGGCTGGACCGGGGAGTAGGAGAAAAACTGTTTTTT. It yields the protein CASSPTDGLDRGVGEKLFF.

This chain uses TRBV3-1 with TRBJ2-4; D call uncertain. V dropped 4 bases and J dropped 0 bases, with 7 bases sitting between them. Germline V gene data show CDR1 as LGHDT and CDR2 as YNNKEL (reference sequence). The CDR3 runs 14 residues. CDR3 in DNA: TGTGCCAGCAGCCTTACATTAGCCAAAAACATTCAGTACTTC. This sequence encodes CASSLTLAKNIQYF. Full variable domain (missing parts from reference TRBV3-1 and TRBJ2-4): DTAVSQTPKYLVTQMGNDKSIKCEQNLGHDTMYWYKQDSKKFLKIMFSYNNKELIINETVPNRFSPKSPDKAHLNLHINSLELGDSAVYFCASSLTLAKNIQYFGAGTRLSVL.

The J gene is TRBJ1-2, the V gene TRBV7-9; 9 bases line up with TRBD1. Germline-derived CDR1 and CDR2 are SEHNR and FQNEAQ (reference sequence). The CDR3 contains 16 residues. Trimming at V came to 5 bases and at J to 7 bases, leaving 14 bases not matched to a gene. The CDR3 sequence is CASSAWDREEELGYTF. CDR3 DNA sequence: TGTGCCAGCAGCGCCTGGGACAGGGAGGAAGAACTTGGCTACACCTTC.

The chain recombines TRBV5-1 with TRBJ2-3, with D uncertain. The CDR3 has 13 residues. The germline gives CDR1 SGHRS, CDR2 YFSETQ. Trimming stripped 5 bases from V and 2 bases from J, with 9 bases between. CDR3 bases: TGCGCCAGCAGACTCTCGGCCACAGATACGCAGTATTTT. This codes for CASRLSATDTQYF.

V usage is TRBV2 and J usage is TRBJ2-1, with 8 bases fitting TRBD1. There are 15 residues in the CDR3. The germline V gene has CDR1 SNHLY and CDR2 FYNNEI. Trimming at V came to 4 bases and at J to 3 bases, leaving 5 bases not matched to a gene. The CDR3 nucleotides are TGTGCCAGCAGTGGGGGACAGGAAATCTACAATGAGCAGTTCTTC. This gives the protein CASSGGQEIYNEQFF.

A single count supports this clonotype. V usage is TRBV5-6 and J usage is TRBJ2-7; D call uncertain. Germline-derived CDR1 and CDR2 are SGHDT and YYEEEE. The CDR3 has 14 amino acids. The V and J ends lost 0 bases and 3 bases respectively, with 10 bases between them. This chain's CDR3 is CASSLGYSLYEQYF. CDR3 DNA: TGTGCCAGCAGCTTGGGATACTCCCTCTACGAGCAGTACTTC.

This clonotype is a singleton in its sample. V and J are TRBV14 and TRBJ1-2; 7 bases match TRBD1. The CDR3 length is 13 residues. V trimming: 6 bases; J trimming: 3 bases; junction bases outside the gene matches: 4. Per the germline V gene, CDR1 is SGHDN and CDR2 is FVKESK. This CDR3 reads CASRPQGYYGYTF. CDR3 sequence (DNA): TGTGCCAGCAGACCACAGGGGTACTATGGCTACACCTTC.

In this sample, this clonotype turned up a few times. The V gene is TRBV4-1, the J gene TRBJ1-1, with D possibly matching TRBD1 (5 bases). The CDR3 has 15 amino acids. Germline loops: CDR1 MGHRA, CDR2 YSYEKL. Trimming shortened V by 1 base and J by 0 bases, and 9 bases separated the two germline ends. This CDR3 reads CASSQGTDMNTEAFF. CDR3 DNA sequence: TGCGCCAGCAGCCAAGGTACGGACATGAACACTGAAGCTTTCTTT.

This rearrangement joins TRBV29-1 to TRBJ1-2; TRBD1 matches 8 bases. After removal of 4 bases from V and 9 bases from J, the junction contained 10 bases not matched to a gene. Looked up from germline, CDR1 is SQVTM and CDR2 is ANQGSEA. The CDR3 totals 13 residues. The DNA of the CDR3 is TGCAGCGTTGTCCCCGGACAGGGTGGGCGCTACACCTTC. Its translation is CSVVPGQGGRYTF.

The CDR3 DNA is TGCGCCAGCAGCCTAGGGGCGGGCACCGGGGAGCTGTTTTTT. It encodes CASSLGAGTGELFF. The chain couples TRBV5-1 to TRBJ2-2, with D possibly being TRBD1 or TRBD2 (5 bases each). V was shortened by 4 bases and J by 4 bases, with 11 bases between the two germline ends. The CDR3 has 14 residues. The germline CDR1 and CDR2 sequences are SGHRS and YFSETQ.

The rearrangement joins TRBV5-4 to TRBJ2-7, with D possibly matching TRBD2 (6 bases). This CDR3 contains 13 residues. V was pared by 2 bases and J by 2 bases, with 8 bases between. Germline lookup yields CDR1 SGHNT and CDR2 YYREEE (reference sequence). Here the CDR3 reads CASSFREAYEQYF. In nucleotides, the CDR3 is TGTGCCAGCAGCTTCAGGGAGGCCTACGAGCAGTACTTC. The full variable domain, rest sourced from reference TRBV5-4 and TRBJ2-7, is ETGVTQSPTHLIKTRGQQVTLRCSSQSGHNTVSWYQQALGQGPQFIFQYYREEENGRGNFPPRFSGLQFPNYSSELNVNALELDDSALYLCASSFREAYEQYFGPGTRLTVT.